The next 25 T cell receptor beta chains were all read from a single sample in a study of T-cell reconstitution after alpha-beta-depleted transplantation in children. The TCRbeta library incorporated unique molecular identifiers. TCRdb passed the PCR reads through MiXCR, listing each CDR3 protein once. The sample has more than 400,000 distinct CDR3 sequences, 10% to 12% seen once. Source: PBMCs, mostly from graft donor cells, taken 180 days after TCRalphabeta/CD19-depleted stem cell transplant. These receptors came from a female patient between 2 and 15 years old who had a stem cell transplant for aplastic anemia, so the T cells may come from the graft donor.

This clonotype turned up a few times. Being one base from a much bigger clone, this may be a read error. The chain uses TRBV7-2 and TRBJ1-5; D is uncertain. Per the germline V gene, CDR1 is SGHTA and CDR2 is FQGNSA. The CDR3 extends over 15 amino acids. V was trimmed by 0 bases and J by 1 base, leaving 7 bases between them. In DNA, the CDR3 is TGTGCCAGCAGCTTAGCGCCGGGGAGCAATCAGCCCCAGCATTTT. This sequence encodes CASSLAPGSNQPQHF.

CDR3 nucleotides: TGTGCCACCAGCAGAGATATACTGAGGAAAGGAGGTTCCTTCTCCTACGAGCAGTACTTC. It specifies CATSRDILRKGGSFSYEQYF. This chain uses TRBV15 with TRBJ2-7; TRBD2 might be the D (5 bases). The CDR3 spans 20 residues. Looked up from germline, CDR1 is LNHNV and CDR2 is YYDKDF (reference sequence). V gave up 0 bases and J gave up 0 bases, with 24 bases separating them. The variable domain in full, with the rest retrieved from reference TRBV15 and TRBJ2-7, is DAMVIQNPRYQVTQFGKPVTLSCSQTLNHNVMYWYQQKSSQAPKLLFHYYDKDFNNEADTPDNFQSRRPNTSFCFLDIRSPGLGDTAMYLCATSRDILRKGGSFSYEQYFGPGTRLTVT.

This clonotype has just one count. One end of the junction does not line up with germline, which may come from a read error. The J gene is TRBJ2-1, the V gene TRBV12-3 or TRBV12-4; D ambiguous. The length of the CDR3 is 13 residues. CDR3 in DNA: TGTACCAGCAGTTTTTACACCTACAATGAGCAGTTCTTC. Amino acids: CTSSFYTYNEQFF.

In its sample, this clonotype was seen many times. The chain couples TRBV10-3 to TRBJ2-2; 7 bases are shared with TRBD1. Unmatched junction bases numbered 3, after V lost 6 bases and J lost 5 bases. CDR1 and CDR2 from the germline V gene are ENHRY and SYGVKD. CDR3 length: 13 residues. The CDR3 spells CAISLQGTGELFF. The CDR3 DNA reads as TGTGCCATCAGCCTACAGGGGACCGGGGAGCTGTTTTTT.

This clonotype was detected ten times or more. V gene TRBV30 combines with J gene TRBJ2-3; the D gene is possibly TRBD2 (5 bases). The CDR3 is made up of 15 amino acids. V was trimmed by 2 bases and J by 0 bases, leaving 12 bases between them. In germline, CDR1 is GTSNPN, CDR2 SVGIG (reference sequence). CDR3 residues: CAWSIGRTSTDTQYF. Here the CDR3 DNA reads TGTGCCTGGAGTATCGGCAGGACTAGCACAGATACGCAGTATTTT. The full variable domain, rest sourced from reference TRBV30 and TRBJ2-3, is SQTIHQWPATLVQPVGSPLSLECTVEGTSNPNLYWYRQAAGRGLQLLFYSVGIGQISSEVPQNLSASRPQDRQFILSSKKLLLSDSGFYLCAWSIGRTSTDTQYFGPGTRLTVL.

This clonotype was counted between two and nine times. This rearrangement joins TRBV24-1 to TRBJ2-5; 9 bases fit TRBD1. Looked up from germline, CDR1 is KGHDR and CDR2 is SFDVKD. The V and J ends lost 4 bases and 3 bases, in that order; junction bases with no gene match: 20. This CDR3 contains 20 residues. The CDR3 here is CATSEPMNHRGPRQKETQYF. The CDR3 DNA sequence: TGTGCCACCAGTGAACCCATGAATCACAGGGGGCCTCGTCAGAAAGAGACCCAGTACTTC.

The genes are TRBV7-9 and TRBJ1-2, with D uncertain. The germline V gene encodes CDR1 SEHNR and CDR2 FQNEAQ (reference sequence). The CDR3 has 17 residues. Trimming took 2 bases from V and 8 from J, leaving 24 bases between them. The CDR3 sequence is CASSLLGSRDTLRGYTF. The CDR3 DNA reads TGTGCCAGCAGCTTACTTGGGTCGAGGGATACCCTGAGGGGCTACACCTTC.

This clonotype was observed a handful of times. The V gene is TRBV29-1, the J gene TRBJ2-1; the D gene is possibly TRBD2 (6 bases). There are 15 residues in the CDR3. Germline V gives CDR1 SQVTM, CDR2 ANQGSEA. V lost 3 bases, J lost 6 bases, and 18 bases lay in between. CDR3 coding DNA: TGCAGCGTTGAGCTCTGGCCGACTAGTCTCAATGAGCAGTTCTTC. Its protein product is CSVELWPTSLNEQFF.

V is TRBV11-1 and J is TRBJ1-3; no clear D. The CDR3 has 18 residues. The germline V gene encodes CDR1 SGHAT and CDR2 FQDESV (reference sequence). The ends were cut back, 0 bases at V and 0 bases at J, with 15 bases in the middle. The CDR3 region is CASSLAPVRLISGNTIYF. In nucleotides, the CDR3 is TGTGCCAGCAGCTTAGCGCCGGTCAGACTAATCTCTGGAAACACCATATATTTT.

A few counts support this clonotype. The CDR3 region has the DNA TGTGCCAGCAGCTCTCTCGTTGGGTCGGGGGGAAACACCATATATTTT. Its translation: CASSSLVGSGGNTIYF. V and J are TRBV7-2 and TRBJ1-3; D is undetermined. The CDR3 sequence is 16 residues long. CDR1 and CDR2 from the germline V gene are SGHTA and FQGNSA. V dropped 4 bases and J dropped 4 bases, with 17 bases sitting between them.

The chain combines TRBV7-2 with TRBJ2-7, with TRBD1 matching over 9 bases. Germline V gene data show CDR1 as SGHTA and CDR2 as FQGNSA. This CDR3 contains 15 residues. V dropped 1 base and J dropped 6; count of bases not matched to a gene: 7. Here the CDR3 DNA reads TGTGCCAGCAGCTTAGAACGGGACAGGGTGCTCGAGCAGTACTTC. As protein: CASSLERDRVLEQYF.

In this sample, this clonotype turned up a few times. The CDR3 protein is CASSPSGLVSSYEQYV. The CDR3 nucleotides are TGTGCCAGCAGTCCGTCGGGACTCGTTAGCTCCTACGAGCAGTACGTC. The rearrangement uses TRBV27 and TRBJ2-7; weak D call: TRBD2 (6 bases). Trimming took off 5 bases at V and 0 bases at J, with 17 bases between the two ends. Germline assignment: CDR1 MNHEY and CDR2 SMNVEV (reference sequence). The CDR3 runs 16 residues.

V gene TRBV25-1 combines with J gene TRBJ1-6; 8 bases fit TRBD1. The CDR3 sequence is 15 residues long. The V gene's germline CDR1 is MGHDK and CDR2 SYGVNS. V shed 4 bases and J 7 bases; nucleotides not matched to a gene: 6. The CDR3 nucleotides read TGTGCCAGCAGTGGACAGGGGACGGGAAATTCACCCCTCCACTTT. Protein sequence: CASSGQGTGNSPLHF.

This clonotype was observed a few times. The V call is TRBV25-1, the J call TRBJ2-5; 8 positions match TRBD1. Trimming removed 6 bases from V and 4 bases from J; junction bases left unmatched: 7. Germline CDR1 reads MGHDK; CDR2 reads SYGVNS. The CDR3 spans 14 residues. CDR3 DNA: TGTGCCAGCAGGATCTCAGGGGGCGGAGAGACCCAGTACTTC. Amino acids: CASRISGGGETQYF.

This clonotype turned up a few times. The chain recombines TRBV7-2 with TRBJ2-3; the D is unclear. From germline, CDR1 is SGHTA and CDR2 FQGNSA. Trimming removed 1 base at V and 5 bases at J, with 13 bases between. This CDR3 has 15 amino acids. The CDR3 bases are TGTGCCAGCAGCTTAGTTGCTAGGACGGAAGATACGCAGTATTTT. Its protein product is CASSLVARTEDTQYF.

The chain uses TRBV5-1 and TRBJ2-1, with D unclear. Trimming removed 6 bases at V and 8 bases at J, with 15 bases between. The CDR3 consists of 13 residues. Germline-derived CDR1 and CDR2 are SGHRS and YFSETQ. CDR3 in amino acids: CASTARSGDEQFF. The CDR3 coding sequence is TGCGCCAGCACAGCTCGGTCCGGCGATGAGCAGTTCTTC. The full variable domain, with the rest looked up from reference TRBV5-1 and TRBJ2-1, is KAGVTQTPRYLIKTRGQQVTLSCSPISGHRSVSWYQQTPGQGLQFLFEYFSETQRNKGNFPGRFSGRQFSNSRSEMNVSTLELGDSALYLCASTARSGDEQFFGPGTRLTVL.

Only a few counts were recorded for this clonotype. The rearrangement joins TRBV29-1 to TRBJ2-7; D call uncertain. The CDR3 consists of 12 residues. In germline, CDR1 is SQVTM, CDR2 ANQGSEA. The V end lost 6 bases, the J end lost 0 bases, and 9 bases lay between the germline ends. This chain's CDR3 is CSVSRSSYEQYF. CDR3 coding DNA: TGCAGCGTCAGCAGGAGCTCCTACGAGCAGTACTTC.

This clonotype was seen a few times. V usage is TRBV14 and J usage is TRBJ2-6; D possibly corresponds to TRBD1 (6 bases). Germline loops: CDR1 SGHDN, CDR2 FVKESK. V was cut by 2 bases and J by 3 bases, with 8 bases left in between. This CDR3 spans 15 amino acids. The CDR3 sequence: CASSQRGNGANVLTF. The CDR3 DNA is TGTGCCAGCAGCCAAAGGGGGAATGGGGCCAACGTCCTGACTTTC. The entire variable domain, with the rest obtained from reference TRBV14 and TRBJ2-6, is as follows: EAGVTQFPSHSVIEKGQTVTLRCDPISGHDNLYWYRRVMGKEIKFLLHFVKESKQDESGMPNNRFLAERTGGTYSTLKVQPAELEDSGVYFCASSQRGNGANVLTFGAGSRLTVL.

The chain joins TRBV20-1 to TRBJ2-7, with D possibly being TRBD1 or TRBD2 (5 bases each). CDR1 and CDR2 from the germline V gene are DFQATT and SNEGSKA (reference sequence). There are 14 residues in the CDR3. The germline V and J ends were trimmed by 0 bases and 6 bases, with 15 bases remaining between them. The CDR3 here is CSARDPASGGEQYF. CDR3 coding DNA: TGCAGTGCTAGAGATCCCGCTAGTGGGGGCGAGCAGTACTTC.

This clonotype was observed at least ten times. This sequence joins TRBV29-1 and TRBJ1-6; 12 positions agree with TRBD1. V shed 7 bases, J shed 5 bases, and the junction held 15 bases outside the gene matches. This CDR3 is built from 18 residues. Germline CDR1 reads SQVTM; CDR2 reads ANQGSEA. CDR3 protein: CSDVPGQGAPINNSPLHF. The CDR3 DNA follows: TGCAGCGACGTCCCGGGACAGGGGGCGCCTATTAATAATTCACCCCTCCACTTT.

The V gene is TRBV15, the J gene TRBJ2-7; the match to TRBD2 covers 12 bases. With V trimmed by 3 bases and J by 0 bases, 6 bases remained unmatched. The CDR3 is 17 amino acids. Germline V gives CDR1 LNHNV, CDR2 YYDKDF (reference sequence). The CDR3 here is CATSSGTSGSRSYEQYV. CDR3 DNA: TGTGCCACCAGCAGCGGGACTAGCGGGTCTCGCTCCTACGAGCAGTACGTC.

This clonotype turned up a few times. The chain couples TRBV28 to TRBJ2-3, with D perhaps TRBD1 or TRBD2 (5 bases each). V dropped 5 bases and J dropped 1 base, with 31 bases sitting between them. The length of the CDR3 is 21 residues. Germline V CDR1 and CDR2: MDHEN, SYDVKM. In DNA form, the CDR3 reads TGTGCCAGCAGTCCGGGACCTCTTTTTCGGGACCGGAGACCGGGCACAGATACGCAGTATTTT. Translation: CASSPGPLFRDRRPGTDTQYF.

The chain recombines TRBV7-8 with TRBJ2-7, with D unclear. V lost 1 base and J 2 bases, leaving 3 bases between the germline ends. The CDR3 covers 12 residues. The germline V gene has CDR1 SGHVS and CDR2 FQNEAQ. Written as DNA, the CDR3 is TGTGCCAGCAGCTTAGAAGCCTACGAGCAGTACTTC. Its translation: CASSLEAYEQYF.

This clonotype was seen ten or more times. CDR3 nucleotides: TGCAGCGTTGGGACAGGGGGGCTTTATGGCTACACCTTC. This translates into CSVGTGGLYGYTF. The rearrangement links TRBV29-1 to TRBJ1-2; 10 bases are shared with TRBD1. The CDR3 totals 13 residues. V lost 4 bases and J lost 5; bases outside the gene matches: 4. Germline CDR1 is SQVTM and CDR2 is ANQGSEA. Using reference TRBV29-1 and TRBJ1-2 for the parts outside the CDR3, the full variable domain is SAVISQKPSRDICQRGTSLTIQCQVDSQVTMMFWYRQQPGQSLTLIATANQGSEATYESGFVIDKFPISRPNLTFSTLTVSNMSPEDSSIYLCSVGTGGLYGYTFGSGTRLTVV.

The chain combines TRBV10-3 with TRBJ1-1; D remains ambiguous. V lost 0 bases, J lost 1 base, and 15 bases lay in between. The CDR3 runs 17 residues. In germline, CDR1 is ENHRY, CDR2 SYGVKD. In DNA, the CDR3 is TGTGCCATCAGTGAGTCGACTCTAGGGCCACAGAACACTGAAGCTTTCTTT. Its translation: CAISESTLGPQNTEAFF.